This is a list of T cell receptor beta chains from one sample in a study of cytomegalovirus exposure and HLA in healthy donors. Here immunoSEQ multiplex PCR was the method, and the copy in TCRdb shows in-frame clones only, minus some. The sample lists 150,000 to 200,000 clones, approximately 79% occurring once. The sample consisted of PBMCs. The source is a man aged 35 to 55 in good health and CMV-seropositive. The CDR3 runs from the conserved cysteine through the conserved F or W. D genes are given only for firm matches. Where a row states a size, it is once, few, many or the class of an expanded clone; other rows omit it.

len	d_gene	j_gene	abundance	v_gene	CDR3aa	CDR3nt
16	TRBD2	TRBJ2-2	-	TRBV7-2	CASSRTSGGAKGELFF	TGTGCCAGCAGCCGAACTAGCGGGGGGGCCAAAGGGGAGCTGTTTTTT
14	-	TRBJ1-2	-	TRBV7-2	CASSLLGRSDGYTF	TGTGCCAGCAGCCTTCTGGGGAGAAGCGATGGCTACACCTTC
16	-	TRBJ1-5	-	TRBV18	CASSPQGGVSNQPQHF	TGTGCCAGCTCACCACAAGGGGGAGTTAGCAATCAGCCCCAGCATTTT
14	-	TRBJ1-5	few	TRBV6-6	CASSAKTGNQPQHF	TGTGCCAGCAGCGCAAAAACAGGAAATCAGCCCCAGCATTTT
14	-	TRBJ1-1	once	TRBV14	CAIGRGLPNTEAFF	TGTGCCATCGGCCGGGGACTGCCGAACACTGAAGCTTTCTTT
16	-	TRBJ2-5	-	TRBV19	CASSNIPGTTQETQYF	TGTGCCAGTAGCAACATCCCCGGGACAACCCAAGAGACCCAGTACTTC
15	-	TRBJ1-2	few	TRBV5-5	CASSPEEGILRGYTF	TGTGCCAGCAGCCCGGAGGAGGGAATTTTGAGGGGCTACACCTTC
15	-	TRBJ1-1	-	TRBV4-2	CASSQEDRGNTEAFF	TGTGCCAGCAGCCAAGAGGATAGGGGTAACACTGAAGCTTTCTTT
16	TRBD1	TRBJ2-7	-	TRBV5-1	CASSLGHRGSSYEQYF	TGCGCCAGCAGCTTGGGCCACAGGGGATCCTCCTACGAGCAGTACTTC
15	TRBD1	TRBJ1-1	once	TRBV9	CASSFRDRGTTEAFF	TGTGCCAGCAGCTTCCGGGACAGGGGTACCACTGAAGCTTTCTTT
15	-	TRBJ2-1	-	TRBV30	CASALALRGYNEQFF	TGTGCCTCCGCCCTAGCCCTACGAGGATACAATGAGCAGTTCTTC
19	TRBD2	TRBJ2-6	-	TRBV29-1	CSVEGSSGGTFSGANVLTF	TGCAGCGTTGAAGGGTCTAGCGGGGGGACCTTCTCTGGGGCCAACGTCCTGACTTTC
14	-	TRBJ1-1	-	TRBV27	CASSPSQRNTEAFF	TGTGCCAGCAGCCCCAGCCAGCGGAACACTGAAGCTTTCTTT
14	TRBD1	TRBJ2-7	-	TRBV5-1	CASSEGTGGYEQYF	TGCGCCAGCAGCGAAGGGACAGGGGGCTACGAGCAGTACTTC
16	-	TRBJ2-3	-	TRBV6-5	CASSYRGSAGRDTQYF	TGTGCCAGCAGTTACCGGGGCAGCGCGGGAAGGGATACGCAGTATTTT
15	TRBD1	TRBJ1-4	-	TRBV19	CASRDRGTTNEKLFF	TGTGCCAGCAGAGACAGGGGAACAACTAATGAAAAACTGTTTTTT
15	TRBD1	TRBJ1-2	-	TRBV6-5	CASSNPGQGFYGYTF	TGTGCCAGCAGCAATCCGGGACAGGGGTTCTATGGCTACACCTTC
14	TRBD2	TRBJ2-7	-	TRBV6-5	CASAGTSGLYEQYF	TGTGCCAGCGCCGGGACTAGCGGACTCTACGAGCAGTACTTC
16	-	TRBJ2-7	once	TRBV7-9	CASSYPGTPVPYEQYF	TGTGCCAGCAGTTACCCGGGAACCCCGGTACCCTACGAGCAGTACTTC
15	-	TRBJ2-1	-	TRBV7-2	CASSLLASSYNEQFF	TGTGCCAGCAGCCTCCTAGCCTCGTCGTACAATGAGCAGTTCTTC
17	TRBD2	TRBJ2-3	-	TRBV6-1	CASSEAGLAGGTDTQYF	TGTGCCAGCAGTGAAGCTGGGCTAGCGGGGGGCACAGATACGCAGTATTTT
14	TRBD2	TRBJ2-7	few	TRBV6-1	CASTPGGRNYEQYF	TGTGCCAGCACCCCGGGGGGACGGAACTACGAGCAGTACTTC
14	-	TRBJ2-2	-	TRBV7-8	CASSLAGWAGELFF	TGTGCCAGCAGCTTAGCGGGCTGGGCCGGGGAGCTGTTTTTT
11	TRBD1	TRBJ1-6	-	TRBV30	CACRGLLPLHF	TGTGCCTGCAGGGGGCTTTTACCCCTCCACTTT
13	TRBD1	TRBJ2-7	-	TRBV27	CASSFDRAYEQYF	TGTGCCAGCAGTTTTGACAGGGCCTACGAGCAGTACTTC
16	TRBD2	TRBJ2-1	-	TRBV15	CATSSGTSGGQNEQFF	TGTGCCACCAGCAGCGGGACTAGCGGGGGGCAGAATGAGCAGTTCTTC
16	-	TRBJ1-4	-	TRBV2	CASLPLGGLLNEKLFF	TGTGCCAGCCTCCCCCTTGGGGGCCTCCTAAATGAAAAACTGTTTTTT
14	-	TRBJ2-1	-	TRBV11-3	CASSPGQYYNEQFF	TGTGCCAGCAGCCCCGGACAGTACTACAATGAGCAGTTCTTC
13	-	TRBJ2-7	few	TRBV27	CASSLRASYEQYF	TGTGCCAGCAGTTTGAGGGCCTCCTACGAGCAGTACTTC
14	TRBD1	TRBJ2-7	-	TRBV6-1	CASSDRWTGDEQYF	TGTGCCAGCAGTGACCGATGGACAGGGGACGAGCAGTACTTC
15	-	TRBJ1-1	-	TRBV19	CASSIQGTVNTEAFF	TGTGCCAGTAGTATCCAGGGGACGGTGAACACTGAAGCTTTCTTT
15	TRBD1	TRBJ2-1	-	TRBV16	CASSRSGTGRSEQFF	TGTGCCAGCAGCCGCTCGGGGACAGGGAGGAGTGAGCAGTTCTTC
15	TRBD1	TRBJ1-5	-	TRBV16	CASSPTGVGGQPQHF	TGTGCCAGCAGCCCGACAGGGGTAGGGGGACAGCCCCAGCATTTT
15	-	TRBJ1-4	few	TRBV6-5	CASSYETGHVRKLFF	TGTGCCAGCAGTTACGAAACAGGCCATGTGAGGAAACTGTTTTTT
15	TRBD2	TRBJ2-3	once	TRBV7-8	CASSLGGGGTDTQYF	TGTGCCAGCAGCTTAGGCGGGGGAGGGACAGATACGCAGTATTTT
15	TRBD1	TRBJ1-6	-	TRBV11-1	CASSLTDRGGSPLHF	TGTGCCAGCAGCTTAACGGACAGGGGAGGCTCACCCCTCCACTTT
14	TRBD1	TRBJ1-6	-	TRBV5-1	CASRRDSTTSPLHF	TGCGCCAGCCGCCGGGACAGTACCACTTCACCCCTCCACTTT
16	TRBD2	TRBJ2-5	-	TRBV15	CATSGGLSGGRETQYF	TGTGCCACCAGCGGGGGACTAAGCGGGGGGAGAGAGACCCAGTACTTC
15	-	TRBJ1-2	few	TRBV18	CASSPPSGVDYGYTF	TGTGCCAGCTCACCACCGTCAGGGGTAGACTATGGCTACACCTTC
16	TRBD2	TRBJ2-2	once	TRBV30	CAWSVLGGASTGELFF	TGTGCCTGGAGTGTTCTCGGGGGGGCGAGCACCGGGGAGCTGTTTTTT
14	TRBD1	TRBJ1-2	-	TRBV29-1	CSVAGTGRHYGYTF	TGCAGCGTTGCCGGGACAGGCCGACACTATGGCTACACCTTC
15	-	TRBJ2-3	-	TRBV27	CASSFDRKGLDTQYF	TGTGCCAGCAGTTTCGACAGGAAGGGTTTAGATACGCAGTATTTT
13	-	TRBJ2-2	-	TRBV5-1	CASSLPDTGELFF	TGCGCCAGCAGCTTGCCCGACACCGGGGAGCTGTTTTTT
17	TRBD1	TRBJ1-6	-	TRBV27	CASTPGTGSFYNSPLHF	TGTGCCAGCACCCCCGGGACAGGGTCTTTCTATAATTCACCCCTCCACTTT
16	TRBD1	TRBJ1-2	-	TRBV28	CASSSSGTEESYGYTF	TGTGCCAGCAGTTCTAGCGGGACAGAGGAAAGCTATGGCTACACCTTC
13	TRBD2	TRBJ2-7	-	TRBV6-5	CASRPSGILEQYF	TGTGCCAGCAGACCTAGCGGGATCCTCGAGCAGTACTTC
12	-	TRBJ2-2	-	TRBV7-9	CASSQGAGELFF	TGTGCCAGCAGCCAGGGTGCCGGGGAGCTGTTTTTT